Below, 27 T cell receptor beta chains from the same sample are listed, as sequenced in a study of T cells in Graves' hyperthyroidism and ophthalmopathy. TCR beta CDR3 sequences were amplified from RNA transcripts. Carried out on the TCR CDR3, a first-round RT-PCR used the HTBI primer set. TCRdb reprocessed the multiplex PCR reads with MiXCR, giving one entry per CDR3 protein. Seen here are approximately 620,000 distinct CDR3 sequences, around 16% observed once, and the top ten hold around 3.5%. The source material was blood. The receptors were gathered from a woman aged 40-49 years with Graves' ophthalmopathy.

This clonotype was seen at least ten times. The chain uses TRBV12-3 or TRBV12-4 and TRBJ2-1; 9 nucleotides line up with TRBD2. The CDR3 loop spans 16 amino acids. The V and J ends lost 1 base and 5 bases, in that order; junction bases with no gene match: 6. This chain's CDR3 is CASSLVGSGRHNEQFF. The CDR3 coding sequence is TGTGCCAGCAGTTTAGTCGGTAGCGGGAGACACAATGAGCAGTTCTTC.

This clonotype was seen a few times. A single base separates this from a much larger clone, so it may be a read error. The chain recombines TRBV7-8 with TRBJ2-1; 7 positions match TRBD2. Germline V gives CDR1 SGHVS, CDR2 FQNEAQ. This CDR3 contains 15 residues. Germline trimming cut 3 bases from V and 9 bases from J; bases unmatched to any gene: 11. CDR3 nucleotide sequence: TGTGCCAGCAGCTTCGGGTCTAGCGGTGGGACTGAGCAGTTCTTC. It specifies CASSFGSSGGTEQFF. Together with reference TRBV7-8 and TRBJ2-1, the CDR3 gives the full variable domain: GAGVSQSPRYKVAKRGQDVALRCDPISGHVSLFWYQQALGQGPEFLTYFQNEAQLDKSGLPSDRFFAERPEGSVSTLKIQRTQQEDSAVYLCASSFGSSGGTEQFFGPGTRLTVL.

This clonotype has ten or more counts. The J gene is TRBJ2-1, the V gene TRBV18, with a tentative D call TRBD2 (6 bases). Trimming shortened V by 4 bases and J by 4 bases, and 11 bases separated the two germline ends. The CDR3 is 14 residues long. The germline CDR1 and CDR2 sequences are KGHSH and LQKENI. CDR3 bases: TGTGCCAGCTCACGCCCGGGGGTATACAATGAGCAGTTCTTC. Protein product: CASSRPGVYNEQFF.

J is TRBJ1-3 and V is TRBV4-1; D remains unclear. CDR1 and CDR2 (germline): MGHRA, YSYEKL. V lost 3 bases and J 0 bases, leaving 18 bases between the germline ends. There are 18 residues in the CDR3. CDR3 amino acids: CASSHQTYGPGSGNTIYF. The CDR3 bases are TGCGCCAGCAGCCACCAGACCTACGGACCAGGCTCTGGAAACACCATATATTTT.

This clonotype was detected many times. This sequence joins TRBV12-3 or TRBV12-4 and TRBJ2-7, with D possibly being TRBD2 (5 bases). This CDR3 has 14 amino acids. Deletions cut 5 bases from V and 2 bases from J, with 13 bases between. CDR3 amino acids: CASSPKEETYEQYF. Written as DNA, the CDR3 is TGTGCCAGCAGTCCTAAGGAGGAAACCTACGAGCAGTACTTC.

In its sample, this clonotype was seen many times. CDR3: CASSLGGGGGRSEYF. The CDR3 nucleotides are TGTGCCAGCAGCCTAGGCGGCGGCGGGGGAAGGAGTGAGTACTTC. V usage is TRBV7-8 and J usage is TRBJ2-5, with 7 bases that match TRBD2. The J segment lost 12 bases and the V segment lost 5 bases, leaving 18 bases of the junction unmatched. Looked up from germline, CDR1 is SGHVS and CDR2 is FQNEAQ. The length of the CDR3 is 15 residues.

This clonotype was seen a few times. The chain recombines TRBV20-1 with TRBJ1-2; D gene ambiguous. The V gene lost 0 bases and the J gene lost 6 bases, with 17 bases spanning the gap. The germline CDR1 and CDR2 sequences are DFQATT and SNEGSKA (reference sequence). CDR3 size: 15 residues. For the CDR3, the DNA is TGCAGTGCTAGAGATCAAAGGACCCGGGGAGATGGCTACACCTTC. Amino acid sequence: CSARDQRTRGDGYTF.

This clonotype was seen ten or more times. The chain's CDR3 is CASRRDRGYTF. The DNA for the CDR3 is TGTGCCAGCAGACGCGACAGAGGCTACACCTTC. The chain uses TRBV28 and TRBJ1-2, with D maybe TRBD1 (5 bases). From germline, CDR1 is MDHEN and CDR2 SYDVKM. The CDR3 loop spans 11 amino acids. Trimming left V 6 bases short and J 8 bases short, with 10 bases between.

Note on this clonotype: A much larger clonotype is one base distant, so this may be a read error. A read error is likely, as this CDR3 ends without the conserved phenylalanine or tryptophan. As DNA, the CDR3 is TGTGCCAGCAGCCCTTACGGCCCCTACGAGCAGTACTCC. It codes for CASSPYGPYEQYS. V is TRBV7-3 and J is TRBJ2-7; D not resolved. The CDR3 loop spans 13 amino acids. V was trimmed by 5 bases and J by 2 bases, leaving 10 bases between them. Germline V gene sequence: CDR1 SGHTA, CDR2 FQGTGA.

DNA of the CDR3: TGTGCCAGCAGCTTATTTCGGGTTATGAAAGTGGGCTACACCTTC. Its translation: CASSLFRVMKVGYTF. The rearrangement links TRBV6-5 to TRBJ1-2; D is unclear. The germline V gene encodes CDR1 MNHEY and CDR2 SVGAGI. This CDR3 has 15 residues. The V and J ends lost 6 bases and 8 bases respectively, with 22 bases between them.

The chain uses TRBV29-1 and TRBJ2-1; either TRBD1 or TRBD2 may supply D (5 bases each). In germline, CDR1 is SQVTM, CDR2 ANQGSEA. This CDR3 comprises 15 residues. Trimming cost V 5 bases and J 5 bases, with 19 bases left between them. This chain's CDR3 is CSVRPGTESHNEQFF. In DNA form, the CDR3 reads TGCAGCGTTAGACCTGGGACGGAGAGCCACAATGAGCAGTTCTTC.

This clonotype has a count of ten or more. The V gene is TRBV5-1, the J gene TRBJ1-2; 9 bases fit TRBD1. With 2 bases clipped from V and 4 bases from J, the junction kept 6 bases outside the gene matches. Germline V gene lookup returns CDR1 SGHRS and CDR2 YFSETQ. CDR3 length equals 15 residues. As DNA, the CDR3 is TGCGCCAGCAGCTTAGATGGACAGGGGCTCTATGGCTACACCTTC. Its translation: CASSLDGQGLYGYTF.

The chain employs TRBV11-2 and TRBJ1-3, with TRBD1 matching 7 bases. Germline CDR1 SGHAT, CDR2 FQNNGV. V lost 1 base to trimming and J lost 0 bases; unmatched junction nucleotides: 3. This CDR3 has 16 amino acids. This CDR3 reads CASSLAGQFSGNTIYF. In DNA, the CDR3 is TGTGCCAGCAGCTTAGCGGGACAGTTCTCTGGAAACACCATATATTTT.

The rearrangement joins TRBV9 to TRBJ1-4, with TRBD1 matching 7 bases. Looked up from germline, CDR1 is SGDLS and CDR2 is YYNGEE. CDR3 length: 17 amino acids. V lost 0 bases, J lost 5 bases, and 10 bases stayed unmatched. This chain's CDR3 is CASSVGDHGTANEKLFF. DNA of the CDR3: TGTGCCAGCAGCGTAGGGGACCACGGGACAGCGAATGAAAAACTGTTTTTT. Together with reference TRBV9 and TRBJ1-4, the CDR3 gives the full variable domain: DSGVTQTPKHLITATGQRVTLRCSPRSGDLSVYWYQQSLDQGLQFLIQYYNGEERAKGNILERFSAQQFPDLHSELNLSSLELGDSALYFCASSVGDHGTANEKLFFGSGTQLSVL.

This clonotype was seen repeatedly, ten times or more. The chain uses TRBV5-1 and TRBJ2-5, with 9 bases that match TRBD1. The trim removed 4 bases at V and 6 bases at J, leaving 10 bases unmatched. This CDR3 has 15 amino acids. CDR1 is SGHRS, CDR2 YFSETQ, per germline. CDR3 nucleotide sequence: TGCGCCAGCAGCCCGACCGGGACAGGGTGGAAGACCCAGTACTTC. Its protein product is CASSPTGTGWKTQYF.

This chain connects TRBV7-9 to TRBJ2-3; a possible D gene is TRBD2 (7 bases). V was clipped by 5 bases and J by 0 bases, with 18 bases between them. Germline V gene lookup returns CDR1 SEHNR and CDR2 FQNEAQ (reference sequence). The CDR3 has 17 amino acids. CDR3 region: CASSLGGGPGSTDTQYF. The CDR3 bases are TGTGCCAGCAGCCTAGGGGGGGGGCCGGGTAGCACAGATACGCAGTATTTT.

This clonotype was recorded many times. Here the CDR3 DNA reads TGTGCCAGCAGCTGGGGAGGTTCACCCCTCCACTTT. Residues: CASSWGGSPLHF. The rearrangement uses TRBV27 and TRBJ1-6; D not certain. This CDR3 spans 12 amino acids. The V gene lost 6 bases and the J gene lost 9 bases, with 9 bases spanning the gap. Germline CDR1 reads MNHEY; CDR2 reads SMNVEV (reference sequence).

This clonotype was counted between two and nine times. A single base separates this from a much larger clone, so it may be a read error. The chain carries TRBV30 and TRBJ1-1; D remains unclear. CDR1 is GTSNPN and CDR2 is SVGIG in the germline V gene (reference sequence). This CDR3 is built from 12 residues. Trimming took off 3 bases at V and 4 bases at J, with 9 bases between the two ends. CDR3 amino acids: CAWRTRGTEAFF. The CDR3 nucleotides are TGTGCCTGGAGGACGCGAGGCACTGAAGCTTTCTTT. The complete variable domain, with remaining parts taken from reference TRBV30 and TRBJ1-1, reads SQTIHQWPATLVQPVGSPLSLECTVEGTSNPNLYWYRQAAGRGLQLLFYSVGIGQISSEVPQNLSASRPQDRQFILSSKKLLLSDSGFYLCAWRTRGTEAFFGQGTRLTVV.

V and J are TRBV29-1 and TRBJ2-3; 8 bases agree with TRBD1. V gave up 3 bases and J gave up 0 bases; unmatched junction bases: 2. CDR3 length: 14 amino acids. The germline gives CDR1 SQVTM, CDR2 ANQGSEA. CDR3 sequence (DNA): TGCAGCGTTGACAGGACAGGGAGCACAGATACGCAGTATTTT. Protein product: CSVDRTGSTDTQYF.

Many counts were recorded for this clonotype. The chain is built from TRBV10-1 and TRBJ2-2; the D gene is possibly TRBD1 (5 bases). V was trimmed by 0 bases and J by 7 bases, leaving 18 bases between them. This CDR3 has 17 amino acids. Germline V gene sequence: CDR1 WNHNN, CDR2 SYGVQD (reference sequence). CDR3 nucleotide sequence: TGCGCCAGCAGTGAGTCAGGCCAGGGTTACGTGAACGGGGAGCTGTTTTTT. The encoded protein is CASSESGQGYVNGELFF.

The V call is TRBV2, the J call TRBJ2-5, with D uncertain. Germline V gives CDR1 SNHLY, CDR2 FYNNEI. The CDR3 extends over 11 amino acids. The V end was cut by 6 bases, the J end by 9 bases, with 11 bases between. As DNA, the CDR3 is TGTGCCAGCAGGATTGGCGCGTCCCAGTACTTC. Translating it yields CASRIGASQYF.

This clonotype was seen a handful of times. The chain links TRBV20-1 to TRBJ1-4; D perhaps matches TRBD1 (5 bases). In germline, CDR1 is DFQATT, CDR2 SNEGSKA (reference sequence). The CDR3 contains 13 residues. The V and J ends lost 3 bases and 8 bases respectively, with 13 bases between them. The CDR3 bases are TGCAGTGCTAGTAGAGGGGCGGGGGAAAAACTGTTTTTT. Protein product: CSASRGAGEKLFF.

This clonotype was detected only a few times. V and J are TRBV7-9 and TRBJ1-3; D unclear. The CDR3 loop spans 14 amino acids. Trimming shortened V by 5 bases and J by 0 bases, and 8 bases separated the two germline ends. The germline gives CDR1 SEHNR, CDR2 FQNEAQ (reference sequence). CDR3 in amino acids: CASSPASSGNTIYF. CDR3 DNA sequence: TGTGCCAGCAGCCCCGCCTCCTCTGGAAACACCATATATTTT.

This clonotype was recorded at least ten times. The CDR3 region has the DNA TGTGCCAGCAGCGAACAGGGACAAGACACCGGGGAGCTGTTTTTT. As protein: CASSEQGQDTGELFF. The rearrangement uses TRBV11-3 and TRBJ2-2; tentatively, D is TRBD1 (6 bases). Germline CDR1 is SGHNT and CDR2 is YENEEA. V lost 5 bases and J lost 3, with 13 bases in between. CDR3 length: 15 residues.

This chain joins TRBV19 and TRBJ2-1, with a weak D call TRBD2 (5 bases). This CDR3 contains 19 residues. V gave up 1 base and J gave up 0 bases, with 19 bases separating them. Germline-derived CDR1 and CDR2 are LNHDA and SQIVND (reference sequence). CDR3 sequence (DNA): TGTGCCAGTAGTATAGGCCCAGCCGTGCGGGTATACTCCTACAATGAGCAGTTCTTC. It codes for CASSIGPAVRVYSYNEQFF.

The chain joins TRBV5-1 to TRBJ2-5; 8 bases agree with TRBD1. The junction had 2 bases not matched to a gene; V was cut back by 0 bases and J by 4 bases. Germline lookup yields CDR1 SGHRS and CDR2 YFSETQ. This CDR3 is built from 14 residues. DNA for the CDR3: TGCGCCAGCAGCTTGGCACAGGGGGTAGAGACCCAGTACTTC. This gives the protein CASSLAQGVETQYF.

This rearrangement joins TRBV28 to TRBJ1-1; D is unresolved. The CDR3 extends over 13 amino acids. Trimming cost V 5 bases and J 2 bases, with 9 bases left between them. Germline lookup yields CDR1 MDHEN and CDR2 SYDVKM. In DNA form, the CDR3 reads TGTGCCAGCAGTATACAGAGCAACACTGAAGCTTTCTTT. Its protein product is CASSIQSNTEAFF.